What follows is one T cell receptor beta chain and its context. The method was immunoSEQ multiplex PCR; TCRdb's version includes in-frame clones alone and lacks a portion of them. The repertoire holds about 120,000 clones, with more than 70% as singletons. This CDR3 contains 13 residues. Deletions cut 1 base from V and 2 bases from J, with 5 bases between. CDR1 and CDR2 from the germline V gene are SGHDN and FVKESK. The sample is drawn from a study of blood T cell repertoires in COVID-19. V usage is TRBV14 and J usage is TRBJ1-2; D is unclear. The sample consisted of peripheral blood. The sequence was obtained from a human donor in a cohort sampled during active COVID-19. The CDR3 reads CASSQGQNYGYTF. The CDR3 nucleotides read TGTGCCAGCAGCCAAGGGCAGAACTATGGCTACACCTTC. Looking up the rest from reference TRBV14 and TRBJ1-2 gives the full variable domain: EAGVTQFPSHSVIEKGQTVTLRCDPISGHDNLYWYRRVMGKEIKFLLHFVKESKQDESGMPNNRFLAERTGGTYSTLKVQPAELEDSGVYFCASSQGQNYGYTFGSGTRLTVV.